This T cell receptor (beta chain) was sequenced during a study of T cell responses to AZD1222 COVID-19 vaccine. Study at large: Some second doses came at about 4 weeks and others at about 12 weeks; these were pooled. General study results and limits: Reportedly, nearly half the spike-specific TCRs target unmutated variant regions.

As concerns this clone: What it binds is not known.

Data came from immunoSEQ multiplex PCR; TCRdb stores just in-frame clones and leaves some out. The sample carries 95,000 to 150,000 clones, 92% recorded once. Germline V gene data show CDR1 as MNHEY and CDR2 as SVGAGI. With V trimmed by 5 bases and J by 3 bases, 2 bases remained unmatched. The CDR3 sequence is 14 residues long. This material consisted of peripheral blood, taken on day 0 of AZD1222 vaccination. The rearrangement links TRBV6-5 to TRBJ1-5, with 9 bases aligning to TRBD1. This clonotype originated in an adult in good health. This chain's CDR3 is CASSTGGYNQPQHF. The CDR3, as DNA: TGTGCCAGCAGTACAGGGGGCTACAATCAGCCCCAGCATTTT.